The rows below give T cell receptor beta chains drawn from one sample of a study of OX40 agonist ivuxolimab in advanced cancers. Sequenced by immunoSEQ multiplex PCR; TCRdb stores in-frame clones only, minus some. The data contain 40,000 or so clones, about 89% of them singletons. The sample here was CD4+ or CD8+ T cells sorted from blood, taken in a trial of the OX40 agonist ivuxolimab. These receptors came from an adult with an advanced solid tumor such as melanoma, head and neck, liver or kidney cancer. The CDR3 runs from the conserved cysteine through the conserved F or W. D genes are given only for firm matches. Not all rows give a size; the values are once, few, many and, for expanded clones, a class.

J	size	length	D	V	DNA	CDR3
TRBJ2-2	-	17	-	TRBV7-6	TGTGCCAGCAGCTTATTTGCTAGTTCGTCGAACACCGGGGAGCTGTTTTTT	CASSLFASSSNTGELFF
TRBJ1-1	-	15	-	TRBV5-6	TGTGCCAGCAGCGTAAATTGGTGGGGTTCGGGTGACGCTTTCTTT	CASSVNWWGSGDAFF
TRBJ2-1	-	14	-	TRBV2	TGTGCCAGCAGTGCTCCAGGGAAAGTCAATGAGCAGTTCTTC	CASSAPGKVNEQFF
TRBJ1-2	few	17	TRBD1	TRBV25-1	TGTGCCAGCAGTGAATCGATGACAGGGGGTTTTGTCCGTGGCTACACCTTC	CASSESMTGGFVRGYTF
TRBJ2-5	-	11	-	TRBV2	TGTGCCAGCAGGGTCCGGGAGACCCAGTACTTC	CASRVRETQYF
TRBJ2-7	-	16	TRBD2	TRBV7-2	TGTGCCAGCAGCTTAGTGGCGGGGGGCTACGCGGGAGAGCAGTACTTC	CASSLVAGGYAGEQYF
TRBJ1-1	-	13	-	TRBV15	TGTGCCACCAGCAGAGATTTGAACCCCGAAGCTTTCTTT	CATSRDLNPEAFF
TRBJ1-1	-	13	TRBD1	TRBV7-9	TGTGCCAGCAGCTTAGCTACAGGGGGAGAAGCTTTCTTT	CASSLATGGEAFF
TRBJ1-1	-	13	-	TRBV11-2	TGTGCCAGCAGCCCTGGGATTGGGGTTACAGCTTTCTTT	CASSPGIGVTAFF
TRBJ2-3	-	13	-	TRBV11-3	TGTGCCAGCAGCTTAAAACCTGCGGATACGCAGTATTTT	CASSLKPADTQYF
TRBJ1-1	-	14	-	TRBV6-1	TGTGCCAGCACGCCAGTCCAGCACTACACTGAAGCTTTCTTT	CASTPVQHYTEAFF
TRBJ2-1	-	14	-	TRBV27	TGTGCCAGCAGGGGTCAAAGCTCCTACAATGAGCAGTTCTTC	CASRGQSSYNEQFF
TRBJ1-5	-	13	-	TRBV19	TGTGCCAGTAGTTTTGGATTCAATCAGCCCCAGCATTTT	CASSFGFNQPQHF
TRBJ2-7	once	15	-	TRBV21-1	TGTGCCAGCAGCAAAGAGATGGCAGGGGTGGGGGAGCAGTACTTC	CASSKEMAGVGEQYF
TRBJ2-3	-	14	TRBD1	TRBV5-1	TGCGCCAGCGTAAGGACAGGGGGCACAGATACGCAGTATTTT	CASVRTGGTDTQYF
TRBJ2-7	once	14	TRBD1	TRBV4-3	TGCGCCAGCAGCAAAAGACAGGGGGTTGAAGAGCAGTACTTC	CASSKRQGVEEQYF
TRBJ1-2	-	15	TRBD1	TRBV14	TGTGCCAGCAGCCAGCCCGGGACAGGGGTCTATGGCTACACCTTC	CASSQPGTGVYGYTF
TRBJ2-5	few	19	TRBD2	TRBV7-8	TGTGCCAGCAGCCCTCCCCGGGGGACTAGTGGGGGAAACGGAGAGACCCAGTACTTC	CASSPPRGTSGGNGETQYF
TRBJ1-1	-	14	-	TRBV7-2	TGTGCCAGCAGCTTAGAGGGTTTCGGGACTGAAGCTTTCTTT	CASSLEGFGTEAFF
TRBJ1-1	once	14	TRBD1	TRBV6-6	TGTGCCAGCAGGCCGGGACAGACGAACACTGAAGCTTTCTTT	CASRPGQTNTEAFF
TRBJ2-2	-	12	TRBD1	TRBV6-6	TGTGCCAGCAGCCCTGACAGGGGCGAGCTGTTTTTT	CASSPDRGELFF
TRBJ2-3	-	12	-	TRBV5-4	TGTGCCAGCAGCCTACGAGCAGATACGCAGTATTTT	CASSLRADTQYF
TRBJ2-7	-	16	TRBD2	TRBV7-2	TGTGCCAGCAGCTTTACTAGCGGGGGGGGAAACTACGAGCAGTACTTC	CASSFTSGGGNYEQYF
TRBJ1-2	-	13	-	TRBV6-6	TGTGCCAGCAGTCAGGACAGCAACTATGGCTACACCTTC	CASSQDSNYGYTF
TRBJ1-5	-	16	TRBD1	TRBV19	TGTGCCAGTAGTAAAGAGCTCGCCAGGGGGAAAAAGCCCCAGCATTTT	CASSKELARGKKPQHF
TRBJ2-7	-	12	TRBD1	TRBV6-6	TGTGCCAGCAGGAAAACAGGGGGCGAGCAGTACTTC	CASRKTGGEQYF
TRBJ1-6	-	15	TRBD1	TRBV27	TGTGCCAGCAGTTTGGAGGGGGCGCGGGTTTCACCCCTCCACTTT	CASSLEGARVSPLHF
TRBJ1-5	-	18	-	TRBV4-1	TGCGCCAGCAGCCCCCGGGCCCTCGGGGCACGGGACAATCAGCCCCAGCATTTT	CASSPRALGARDNQPQHF
TRBJ2-7	-	15	-	TRBV11-2	TGTGCCAGCAGCTTAGCACCCCAGGCCCGCTACGAGCAGTACTTC	CASSLAPQARYEQYF
TRBJ1-5	-	15	-	TRBV2	TGTGCCATTCGCGGGGGCAATACGGGCAATCAGCCCCAGCATTTT	CAIRGGNTGNQPQHF
TRBJ2-1	-	14	-	TRBV6-1	TGTGCCAGCAGTGAAAGGGGGGGCCTTAATGAGCAGTTCTTC	CASSERGGLNEQFF
TRBJ1-4	once	13	-	TRBV5-6	TGTGCCAGCAGCGCGGGTCCAAATGAAAAACTGTTTTTT	CASSAGPNEKLFF
TRBJ2-7	-	14	TRBD1	TRBV7-2	TGTGCCAGCAGCTCCGGTACAGGGGGACACGAGCAGTACTTC	CASSSGTGGHEQYF
TRBJ1-2	-	14	-	TRBV6-1	TGTGCCAGCAGTGAGTGGGCGGCTAACTATGGCTACACCTTC	CASSEWAANYGYTF
TRBJ2-2	-	16	-	TRBV6-5	TGTGCCAGCAGTTACTCGATGTGGGGGAACACCGGGGAGCTGTTTTTT	CASSYSMWGNTGELFF
TRBJ1-1	-	16	-	TRBV19	TGTGCCAGTAGCCCTATACCGCCAGGGCAGACAACTGAAGCTTTCTTT	CASSPIPPGQTTEAFF
TRBJ2-3	-	15	-	TRBV6-1	TGTGCCAGCAGTGACCCAAGCTACAGCACAGATACGCAGTATTTT	CASSDPSYSTDTQYF
TRBJ2-3	-	16	TRBD1	TRBV5-4	TGTGCCAGCAGCGTATGGACAGGGATAAAGACAGATACGCAGTATTTT	CASSVWTGIKTDTQYF
TRBJ1-3	-	15	-	TRBV28	TGTGCCAGCAGTTTGGGCCGAACCTCTGGAAACACCATATATTTT	CASSLGRTSGNTIYF
TRBJ2-3	-	16	-	TRBV18	TGTGCCAGCTCACCCTCGTTGATGGGAGGCACAGATACGCAGTATTTT	CASSPSLMGGTDTQYF
TRBJ1-1	-	13	-	TRBV21-1	TGTGCCAGCAGCCACACTACAGGAACTGAAGCTTTCTTT	CASSHTTGTEAFF
TRBJ2-1	-	14	-	TRBV13	TGTGCCATCCGCGTGGGGGGCCGAGGCAATGAGCAGTTCTTC	CAIRVGGRGNEQFF
TRBJ1-2	-	15	-	TRBV10-3	TGTGCCATCAGTGAGTCATCCAAAAGGTACTATGGCTACACCTTC	CAISESSKRYYGYTF
TRBJ1-5	-	14	-	TRBV9	TGTGCCAGCAGCGTAGAACAGGGTAGTCAGCCCCAGCATTTT	CASSVEQGSQPQHF
TRBJ1-2	-	16	-	TRBV6-1	TGTGCCAGCAGTGGATTGTTCGGCCAGATCAACTATGGCTACACCTTC	CASSGLFGQINYGYTF
TRBJ1-2	once	16	TRBD1	TRBV28	TGTGCCAGCAGTTCAGAACAGGGGGGAGTACGCTATGGCTACACCTTC	CASSSEQGGVRYGYTF
TRBJ2-1	-	15	-	TRBV5-1	TGCGCCAGCAGCTTGGCTTGGGGTGTCGACAATGAGCAGTTCTTC	CASSLAWGVDNEQFF
TRBJ1-2	once	15	TRBD1	TRBV15	TGTGCCACCAGCAGCCAGGGACAGGGGGGCCGGGGCTACACCTTC	CATSSQGQGGRGYTF
TRBJ2-3	-	13	-	TRBV10-3	TGTGCCATCGGGACTTCAGACACAGATACGCAGTATTTT	CAIGTSDTDTQYF
TRBJ1-2	-	16	-	TRBV4-2	TGTGCCAGCAGCCAGCCCATGACAGGCCTTTCGGGTGGCTACACCTTC	CASSQPMTGLSGGYTF
TRBJ2-5	-	17	-	TRBV14	TGTGCCAGCAGCCGTACCACCCTACTGCAGGGTTTCGAGACCCAGTACTTC	CASSRTTLLQGFETQYF